The clone carrying this T cell receptor beta chain was observed at least ten times. Its antigen is as yet unknown. The data were taken from a study of T cell repertoires in cytomegalovirus infection. Study outcomes and limitations: CMV-specific TCR beta clonotypes restricted by HLA-C were the ones dominating the ex vivo response.

TCRdb fed the reads into MiXCR, producing one record per CDR3 protein. The repertoire holds around 430,000 distinct CDR3 sequences, with about two fifths as singletons. The clonotype comes from a human donor in good health (CMV status not recorded). Some clones in this sample may be carry-over from other donors' samples. This specimen consisted of cultured PBMCs, obtained from culture after CMV antigen stimulation.

The CDR3 bases are TGTGCCAGCAGCTCAGAAGCTAGCGGGGCCACAGATACGCAGTATTTT. Translating gives CASSSEASGATDTQYF. The chain combines TRBV7-2 with TRBJ2-3, with 9 bases that match TRBD2. Trimming cost V 4 bases and J 2 bases; bases outside gene matches: 7. This CDR3 spans 16 amino acids. In germline, CDR1 is SGHTA, CDR2 FQGNSA.